The 16 T cell receptor beta chains reported below all come from one sample, sequenced in a study of T cell responses to AZD1222 COVID-19 vaccine. Sequencing was performed with immunoSEQ multiplex PCR; in TCRdb, only in-frame clones are kept and a portion is missing. This sample has over 50,000 clones, with 81% found just once. Sequencing used peripheral blood, obtained 28 days after the second AZD1222 dose. Receptors were obtained from an adult who received the AZD1222 COVID-19 vaccine.

The gene calls are TRBV4-2 and TRBJ2-2; 8 bases line up with TRBD2. CDR3 length equals 14 residues. The trim removed 4 bases at V and 6 bases at J, leaving 4 bases unmatched. Germline CDR1 LGHNA, CDR2 YNFKEQ. The CDR3 reads CASSLQRESGELFF. In DNA form, the CDR3 reads TGTGCCAGCAGCCTCCAGCGGGAGTCCGGGGAGCTGTTTTTT.

CDR3 amino acids: CASSLSGVFNQPQHF. CDR3 sequence (DNA): TGTGCCAGCAGTTTAAGTGGGGTCTTCAATCAGCCCCAGCATTTT. The genes are TRBV27 and TRBJ1-5; no reliable D call. This CDR3 is built from 15 residues. In germline, CDR1 is MNHEY, CDR2 SMNVEV (reference sequence). The germline V and J ends were trimmed by 2 bases and 3 bases, with 11 bases remaining between them.

This clone was seen a single time. The V gene is TRBV28, the J gene TRBJ2-5; D may be TRBD1 (5 bases). In germline, CDR1 is MDHEN, CDR2 SYDVKM. V lost 3 bases and J lost 10, with 15 bases in between. The CDR3 runs 13 residues. The CDR3 sequence: CASSFSLRVVQYF. As DNA, the CDR3 is TGTGCCAGCAGTTTTAGCCTCAGGGTCGTCCAGTACTTC. The variable domain in full, with the rest retrieved from reference TRBV28 and TRBJ2-5, is DVKVTQSSRYLVKRTGEKVFLECVQDMDHENMFWYRQDPGLGLRLIYFSYDVKMKEKGDIPEGYSVSREKKERFSLILESASTNQTSMYLCASSFSLRVVQYFGPGTRLLVL.

The genes are TRBV5-1 and TRBJ1-4; D unclear. Germline V CDR1 and CDR2: SGHRS, YFSETQ. Trimming took 0 bases from V and 8 from J, leaving 11 bases between them. This CDR3 is built from 14 residues. The CDR3 bases are TGCGCCAGCAGCTTGGGGCCCGAGGGCGAAAAACTGTTTTTT. This translates into CASSLGPEGEKLFF.

This clone occurred once. V usage is TRBV6-5 and J usage is TRBJ1-1; TRBD1 is a possible D gene (5 bases). The V end was cut by 8 bases, the J end by 0 bases, with 10 bases between. This CDR3 spans 13 amino acids. Germline CDR1 is MNHEY and CDR2 is SVGAGI. In nucleotides, the CDR3 is TGTGCCAGCTCTAGGGGCATGAACACTGAAGCTTTCTTT. Protein product: CASSRGMNTEAFF.

J is TRBJ2-2 and V is TRBV18; D possibly corresponds to TRBD2 (6 bases). The germline CDR1 and CDR2 sequences are KGHSH and LQKENI. The CDR3 has 15 amino acids. Trimming cost V 4 bases and J 0 bases, with 9 bases left between them. The CDR3 region is CASSRGGTNTGELFF. The CDR3 DNA sequence: TGTGCCAGCTCACGGGGCGGGACGAACACCGGGGAGCTGTTTTTT. Drawing the rest from reference TRBV18 and TRBJ2-2, the complete variable domain is NAGVMQNPRHLVRRRGQEARLRCSPMKGHSHVYWYRQLPEEGLKFMVYLQKENIIDESGMPKERFSAEFPKEGPSILRIQQVVRGDSAAYFCASSRGGTNTGELFFGEGSRLTVL.

The chain combines TRBV7-3 with TRBJ1-5, with D possibly TRBD1 on 5 matching bases. Trimming stripped 5 bases from V and 8 bases from J, with 13 bases between. CDR1 is SGHTA, CDR2 FQGTGA, per germline. This CDR3 region has 13 residues. CDR3 nucleotide sequence: TGTGCCAGCAGCCGGACGGGGGAAGAGCCCCAGCATTTT. It specifies CASSRTGEEPQHF.

This clone was recorded a few times. The rearrangement links TRBV9 to TRBJ2-3, with a tentative D call TRBD1 (5 bases). The V gene's germline CDR1 is SGDLS and CDR2 YYNGEE. Trimming stripped 6 bases from V and 3 bases from J, with 8 bases between. The CDR3 consists of 12 residues. The CDR3 loop reads CASNQGTDTQYF. The CDR3 nucleotides read TGTGCCAGCAATCAGGGAACAGATACGCAGTATTTT.

This sequence joins TRBV4-2 and TRBJ2-3; 9 nucleotides agree with TRBD2. The germline V gene has CDR1 LGHNA and CDR2 YNFKEQ. J was trimmed by 1 base and V by 1 base; bases with no gene match: 9. The CDR3 is made up of 18 amino acids. The DNA of the CDR3 is TGTGCCAGCAGCCAAGTTAGCGGGAGATGGGAGGGCACAGATACGCAGTATTTT. It is translated as CASSQVSGRWEGTDTQYF.

V gene TRBV6-5 combines with J gene TRBJ1-4; 7 bases align to TRBD1. The CDR3 extends over 15 amino acids. After removal of 7 bases from V and 8 bases from J, the junction contained 13 bases not matched to a gene. Germline-derived CDR1 and CDR2 are MNHEY and SVGAGI. CDR3 residues: CASISRGRGDEKLFF. CDR3 nucleotides: TGTGCCAGCATTTCCCGGGGCAGGGGGGACGAAAAACTGTTTTTT.

The chain employs TRBV10-3 and TRBJ1-6; 9 nucleotides line up with TRBD1. Germline V gives CDR1 ENHRY, CDR2 SYGVKD. The V segment lost 6 bases and the J segment 9 bases; nucleotides outside the gene matches: 6. The CDR3 sequence is 14 residues long. The CDR3 here is CAIRGQGNGSPLHF. The CDR3 region has the DNA TGTGCCATCAGGGGACAGGGAAACGGTTCACCCCTCCACTTT.

The chain couples TRBV2 to TRBJ1-2; D is perhaps TRBD1 (6 bases). The CDR3 contains 17 residues. The germline CDR1 and CDR2 sequences are SNHLY and FYNNEI. Trimming left V 2 bases short and J 2 bases short, with 18 bases between. CDR3 protein: CASSENRLQGTNYGYTF. CDR3 in DNA: TGTGCCAGCAGTGAAAACCGCCTACAGGGAACCAACTATGGCTACACCTTC.

A word on this clone: This CDR3 is also generated by other DNA sequences in the sample. V usage is TRBV28 and J usage is TRBJ1-2; possibly TRBD1 for D (6 bases). Germline V CDR1 and CDR2: MDHEN, SYDVKM. V was trimmed by 5 bases and J by 2 bases, leaving 12 bases between them. The CDR3 is 14 residues long. CDR3 nucleotides: TGTGCCAGCAGTACAGGGAGGTGGAACTATGGCTACACCTTC. Its protein is CASSTGRWNYGYTF.

This clone showed up just once. V gene TRBV6-5 combines with J gene TRBJ2-4; 7 bases fit TRBD2. V was pared by 2 bases and J by 0 bases, with 1 base of the junction left unmatched. The CDR3 sequence is 15 residues long. Germline V CDR1 and CDR2: MNHEY, SVGAGI. The CDR3, as DNA: TGTGCCAGCAGTTACGGGAGGGGAGCCAAAAACATTCAGTACTTC. The encoded protein is CASSYGRGAKNIQYF.

V and J are TRBV5-8 and TRBJ1-6; TRBD1 is a possible D gene (5 bases). The germline V gene encodes CDR1 SGHTS and CDR2 YDEGEE. V gave up 6 bases and J gave up 10 bases, with 14 bases separating them. This CDR3 contains 13 residues. The CDR3 loop reads CASTSPWGSPLHF. The CDR3 bases are TGTGCCAGCACCTCCCCCTGGGGGTCACCCCTCCACTTT.

Written as DNA, the CDR3 is TGTGCCAGCAGCTTAACTGCTGGACAGGGGGCAGGAAACACCATATATTTT. Translation gives CASSLTAGQGAGNTIYF. J is TRBJ1-3 and V is TRBV7-2, with 11 bases aligning to TRBD1. The CDR3 consists of 17 residues. Germline trimming cut 2 bases from V and 4 bases from J; bases unmatched to any gene: 7. The germline V gene has CDR1 SGHTA and CDR2 FQGNSA.